The TCR beta chain under discussion was sequenced for a study of cytomegalovirus exposure and HLA in healthy donors. General study results and limits: The tendency of first-cohort TCR clusters to co-occur in the roughly 110 validation repertoires was the finding of a later analysis. Most TCR sequences were seen very rarely across donors, but some public TCRs occurred in many. Researchers counted roughly 150 TCR beta chains as cytomegalovirus-associated.

This clone was observed once. What it binds is unknown. The CDR3 sequence is 15 residues long. Germline CDR1 and CDR2: SEHNR and FQNEAQ (reference sequence). V lost 0 bases to trimming and J lost 4 bases, with 12 bases between them. The donors were members of the approximately 130-subject validation cohort (separate from the approximately 670-subject first cohort). TCRdb keeps only in-frame clones here, not all; method: immunoSEQ multiplex PCR. Of 150,000 or so clones listed, around 83% were seen once; the top ten hold approximately 2.2%. The sequence derives from a human donor in good health. V usage is TRBV7-9 and J usage is TRBJ1-1; D not resolved. Input material: PBMCs. CDR3 region: CASSLAGRIGTEAFF. The DNA of the CDR3 is TGTGCCAGCAGCTTAGCGGGCAGGATAGGCACTGAAGCTTTCTTT.